This T cell receptor (beta chain) was identified in a study of CD8 T cells in ankylosing spondylitis. Study-level findings and limits: Seemingly characteristic of ankylosing spondylitis blood was a TCR beta motif consisting of about 8 highly homologous variants. In synovial fluid and blood from reactive arthritis, some motif variants were previously reported. Disease-associated clonotypes exhibited CD8+ identity and were relatively infrequent in peripheral blood. In ankylosing spondylitis patients, matched synovial fluid reportedly showed significant enrichment of disease-linked clones.

The V gene lost 0 bases and the J gene lost 7 bases, with 13 bases spanning the gap. The CDR3 has 15 amino acids. Germline CDR1 reads LGHNA; CDR2 reads YNFKEQ. 5'-RACE, quantitative and with molecular barcodes, yielded the TCR beta libraries. From the 5' RACE reads, TCRdb called clonotypes with MiXCR, one entry per CDR3 protein. The repertoire consists of about 390,000 distinct CDR3 sequences, with 20% to 25% occurring once and the leading ten covering 15% to 20%. On this clonotype: The antigen is undetermined.

This sequence originates from a male donor with ankylosing spondylitis. J is TRBJ2-1 and V is TRBV4-2; D may correspond to TRBD1 or TRBD2 (5 bases each). Sequencing was performed on blood, either unsorted or a sorted T cell fraction (not recorded which). CDR3 nucleotides: TGTGCCAGCAGCCAAGATCTCGGGGCCCTGAATGAGCAGTTCTTC. Amino acid sequence: CASSQDLGALNEQFF.